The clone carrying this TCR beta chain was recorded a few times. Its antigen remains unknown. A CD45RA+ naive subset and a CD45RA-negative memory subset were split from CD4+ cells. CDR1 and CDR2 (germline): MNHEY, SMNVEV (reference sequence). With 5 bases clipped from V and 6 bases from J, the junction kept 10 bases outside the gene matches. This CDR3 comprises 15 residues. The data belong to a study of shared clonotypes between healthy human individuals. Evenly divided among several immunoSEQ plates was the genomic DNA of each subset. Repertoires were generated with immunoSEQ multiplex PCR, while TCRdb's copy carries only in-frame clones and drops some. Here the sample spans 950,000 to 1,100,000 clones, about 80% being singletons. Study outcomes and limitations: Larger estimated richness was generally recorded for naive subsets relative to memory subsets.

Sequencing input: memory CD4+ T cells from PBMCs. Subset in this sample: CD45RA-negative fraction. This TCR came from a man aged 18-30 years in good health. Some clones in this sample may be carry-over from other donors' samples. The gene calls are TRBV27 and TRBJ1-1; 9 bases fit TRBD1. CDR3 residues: CASSPFTGGASEAFF. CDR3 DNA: TGTGCCAGCAGTCCGTTCACAGGGGGCGCCTCTGAAGCTTTCTTT.